This T cell receptor (beta chain) came from a study of response to subunit inactivated influenza vaccine. TCRdb processed the RT-PCR reads anew with MiXCR; each CDR3 protein has one entry. The sample holds under 550,000 distinct CDR3 sequences, about 7.6% seen once. This CDR3 has 16 amino acids. The junction had 4 bases not matched to a gene; V was cut back by 0 bases and J by 0 bases. Germline V gene data show CDR1 as MGHRA and CDR2 as YSYEKL. Findings and limits, study-wide: The authors suggested that few new T cells are recruited per seasonal influenza vaccination.

This clonotype was picked up a small number of times. Its antigen is unidentified. V and J are TRBV4-1 and TRBJ1-1; TRBD1 matches 7 bases. This sample comprised PBMCs from blood, obtained roughly 24 months after vaccination. This TCR derives from a man aged 50 to 69 who received an inactivated influenza vaccine. CDR3 DNA: TGCGCCAGCAGCCAAGACAGGGGGTTCGTGAACACTGAAGCTTTCTTT. Its protein is CASSQDRGFVNTEAFF.